Sequencing of this T cell receptor (beta chain) was carried out in a study of cytomegalovirus exposure and HLA in healthy donors. Germline lookup yields CDR1 SQVTM and CDR2 ANQGSEA. The V segment lost 1 base and the J segment 5 bases; nucleotides outside the gene matches: 11. This CDR3 comprises 15 residues. A multiplex PCR was run with 60 Vbeta primers and 13 Jbeta primers. Sequenced by immunoSEQ multiplex PCR; TCRdb stores in-frame clones only, minus some. The repertoire includes some 130,000 clones, over 60% of them detected once, and 2% to 2.5% sits in the top ten. This chain links TRBV29-1 with TRBJ2-7, with 7 bases identical to TRBD1. The clonotype comes from a man younger than 40 in good health and CMV-seronegative. Input material: PBMCs. The CDR3 sequence: CSVEGRQGGLNEQYF. The CDR3 nucleotides are TGCAGCGTTGAAGGGAGACAGGGTGGGCTGAACGAGCAGTACTTC.